This T cell receptor (beta chain) stems from a study of identical twins. Study-wide results and limits: Cross-sectional statistical analysis, not tracking of the same donors, underpinned the conclusions.

Healthy Caucasian individuals made up all the donors. MiXCR, run by TCRdb on the 5' RACE reads, gives a single entry per CDR3 protein. This table has about 570,000 distinct CDR3 sequences, 9.6% appearing once. The V gene lost 0 bases and the J gene lost 5 bases, with 2 bases spanning the gap. This CDR3 spans 12 amino acids. Germline V gene lookup returns CDR1 SGHVS and CDR2 FQNEAQ. This clonotype has only a few counts. Its antigen is not identified. These data are also associated with another study on yellow fever vaccine responses in identical twins.

The sequenced sample was PBMCs. This rearrangement joins TRBV7-8 to TRBJ2-1; no firm D call. This sequence originates from a woman aged 18-29 years in good health. The CDR3 DNA reads as TGTGCCAGCAGCTTAGCGGACAATGAGCAGTTCTTC. This translates into CASSLADNEQFF.